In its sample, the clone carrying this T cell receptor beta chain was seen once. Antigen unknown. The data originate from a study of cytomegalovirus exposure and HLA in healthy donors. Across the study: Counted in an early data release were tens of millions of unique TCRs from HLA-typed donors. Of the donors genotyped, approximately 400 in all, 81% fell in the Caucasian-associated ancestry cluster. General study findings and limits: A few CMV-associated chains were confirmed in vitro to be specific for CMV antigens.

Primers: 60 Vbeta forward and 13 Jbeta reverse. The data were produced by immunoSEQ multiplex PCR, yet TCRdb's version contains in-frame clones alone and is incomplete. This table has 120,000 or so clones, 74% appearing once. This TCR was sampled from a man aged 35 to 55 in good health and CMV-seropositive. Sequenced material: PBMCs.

CDR3 residues: CAISESPGRPSYNEQFF. The CDR3 region has the DNA TGTGCCATCAGTGAGTCACCCGGCAGGCCTTCCTACAATGAGCAGTTCTTC. The chain couples TRBV10-3 to TRBJ2-1; D remains unclear. V was clipped by 0 bases and J by 1 base, with 13 bases between them. This CDR3 spans 17 amino acids. CDR1 ENHRY and CDR2 SYGVKD come from the germline V gene.